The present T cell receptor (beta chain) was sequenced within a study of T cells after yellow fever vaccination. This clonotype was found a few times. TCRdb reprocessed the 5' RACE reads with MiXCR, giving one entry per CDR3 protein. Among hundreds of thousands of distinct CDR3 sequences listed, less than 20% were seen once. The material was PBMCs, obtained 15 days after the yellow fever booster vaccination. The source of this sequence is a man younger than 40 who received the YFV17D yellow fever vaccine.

CDR3 sequence reads: CASSLDAGNQPQHF. As DNA, the CDR3 is TGTGCCAGCAGCTTAGATGCGGGGAATCAGCCCCAGCATTTT. V is TRBV7-2 and J is TRBJ1-5; D is uncertain. With 1 base removed from V and 4 bases from J, the gap between germline ends came to 8 bases. The CDR3 is 14 residues long. Germline lookup yields CDR1 SGHTA and CDR2 FQGNSA.